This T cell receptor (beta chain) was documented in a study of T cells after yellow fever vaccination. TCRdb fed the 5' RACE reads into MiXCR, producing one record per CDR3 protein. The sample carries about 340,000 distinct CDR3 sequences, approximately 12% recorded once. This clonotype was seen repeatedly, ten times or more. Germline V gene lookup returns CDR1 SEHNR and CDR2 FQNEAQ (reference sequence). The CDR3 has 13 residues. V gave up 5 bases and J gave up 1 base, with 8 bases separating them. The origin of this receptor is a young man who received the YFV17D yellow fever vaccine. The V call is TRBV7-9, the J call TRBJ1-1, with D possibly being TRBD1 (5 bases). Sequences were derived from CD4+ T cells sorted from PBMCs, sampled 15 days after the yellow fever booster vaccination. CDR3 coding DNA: TGTGCCAGCAGCGCACAGGAGAACACTGAAGCTTTCTTT. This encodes CASSAQENTEAFF.